This T cell receptor (beta chain) was sequenced for a study of shared clonotypes between healthy human individuals. The CDR3 loop spans 14 amino acids. V shed 3 bases, J shed 6 bases, and the junction held 7 bases outside the gene matches. Germline assignment: CDR1 SGHAT and CDR2 FQNNGV. Points from the study as a whole: Among donors, the sharing of clonotypes was expected to be influenced by sequencing depth. Sampling involved blood alone; tissue repertoires likely differ.

In this sample, this clone turned up once. Its antigen is unidentified. Using immunoSEQ multiplex PCR, the repertoire was profiled, and TCRdb retains in-frame clones only, with some absent. The sample carries about 1.9 million clones, roughly 95% recorded once. The naive CD8 population came from CD45RO-negative cells selected for CCR7, without terminally differentiated effector memory CD45RA+ cells. Healthy HIV-negative adults without recent acute infections or vaccinations served as donors. Sequencing was carried out using naive CD8+ T cells from PBMCs. This receptor was identified in a man aged 18 to 35 in good health. Some clones in this sample may be carry-over from other donors' samples. The chain joins TRBV11-2 to TRBJ1-1; 7 nucleotides align to TRBD1. The CDR3 protein is CASSLLRDSPEAFF. DNA of the CDR3: TGTGCCAGCAGCTTGCTAAGGGACAGCCCTGAAGCTTTCTTT.